The 10 T cell receptor beta chains listed next were all sequenced from one sample in a study of breast tumors, draining lymph nodes, adjacent tissues. Samples came from axillary lymph nodes draining the breast cancer. TCRdb reanalysed the multiplex PCR reads using MiXCR and keeps one entry per CDR3 protein. The sample lists some 150,000 distinct CDR3 sequences, about a fifth occurring once. Sequencing was done on a sample of axillary lymph node tissue. These receptors were obtained from a female donor with breast cancer. Some clones in this sample may be carry-over from other donors' samples.

This clonotype was seen repeatedly, ten times or more. V and J are TRBV20-1 and TRBJ1-5; no definite D call. V was pared by 0 bases and J by 0 bases, with 9 bases between. This CDR3 has 15 residues. The V gene's germline CDR1 is DFQATT and CDR2 SNEGSKA (reference sequence). In DNA form, the CDR3 reads TGCAGTGCTAGAGAGTGGCATAATAGCAATCAGCCCCAGCATTTT. This encodes CSAREWHNSNQPQHF.

Concerning this clonotype: This sequence may be a read error, since a much larger clone differs from it by one base. This chain connects TRBV11-2 to TRBJ1-4; tentatively, D is TRBD1 (5 bases). The germline V gene has CDR1 SGHAT and CDR2 FQNNGV. This CDR3 contains 14 residues. As DNA, the CDR3 is TGTGCCAACAGCTTCGGGACTGCCGATGAAAAACTGTTTTTT. It translates to CANSFGTADEKLFF.

This clonotype has a count of ten or more. The V and J genes are TRBV20-1 and TRBJ1-6; 7 nucleotides match TRBD1. Germline CDR1 DFQATT, CDR2 SNEGSKA (reference sequence). Trimming took 0 bases from V and 8 from J; bases not matched to a gene: 10. This CDR3 has 16 residues. The CDR3 here is CSARDHRQGRDSPLHF. The CDR3 nucleotides read TGCAGTGCTAGAGATCATAGACAGGGTCGTGATTCACCCCTCCACTTT.

This clonotype was observed at least ten times. This chain connects TRBV12-3 or TRBV12-4 to TRBJ1-3; maybe TRBD1 (6 bases). CDR3 length equals 15 residues. V gave up 6 bases and J gave up 0 bases, with 12 bases separating them. CDR3 nucleotides: TGTGCCAGCAGACGGACAGTTAACTCTGGAAACACCATATATTTT. Encoded protein: CASRRTVNSGNTIYF.

This clonotype was found many times. This chain joins TRBV9 and TRBJ2-7; TRBD2 aligns across 13 bases. The CDR3 has 16 residues. Germline trimming cut 8 bases from V and 0 bases from J; bases unmatched to any gene: 8. From germline, CDR1 is SGDLS and CDR2 YYNGEE. This CDR3 reads CARTGLAGRTSYEQYF. Here the CDR3 DNA reads TGTGCCAGAACGGGACTAGCGGGGAGGACCTCCTACGAGCAGTACTTC.

This clonotype was recorded many times. This chain connects TRBV9 to TRBJ2-5; TRBD2 might be the D (5 bases). With 0 bases removed from V and 5 bases from J, the gap between germline ends came to 11 bases. The CDR3 is 14 amino acids. Germline loops: CDR1 SGDLS, CDR2 YYNGEE. The CDR3 region has the DNA TGTGCCAGCAGCGTAGAATCTAGAGGGGAGACCCAGTACTTC. It is translated as CASSVESRGETQYF.

V usage is TRBV19 and J usage is TRBJ2-6; D uncertain. V was pared by 7 bases and J by 0 bases, with 16 bases between. The CDR3 spans 17 residues. CDR1 LNHDA and CDR2 SQIVND come from the germline V gene (reference sequence). The CDR3 bases are TGTGCCAGTACTCACATCCTCGGGTTCTCTGGGGCCAACGTCCTGACTTTC. Amino acids: CASTHILGFSGANVLTF.

This clonotype was counted at least ten times. The chain joins TRBV6-1 to TRBJ2-1; D is ambiguous. The CDR3 covers 15 residues. The germline gives CDR1 MNHNS, CDR2 SASEGT. V was cut by 4 bases and J by 3 bases, with 13 bases left in between. CDR3 region: CASSVAGYSYNEQFF. CDR3 DNA sequence: TGTGCCAGCAGTGTGGCCGGGTACAGCTACAATGAGCAGTTCTTC.

Concerning this clonotype itself: A much larger clonotype is one base distant, so this may be a read error. DNA of the CDR3: TGTGCCAGCAGCCCTACTCGGACAGCCTCTGGAAACACCGTATATTTT. It yields the protein CASSPTRTASGNTVYF. The chain uses TRBV9 and TRBJ1-3; maybe TRBD1 (6 bases). Germline CDR1 and CDR2: SGDLS and YYNGEE. CDR3 length equals 16 residues.

This clonotype was counted ten times or more. This chain links TRBV12-3 or TRBV12-4 with TRBJ2-1; 8 bases line up with TRBD1. V trimming: 7 bases; J trimming: 6 bases; junction bases outside the gene matches: 8. The CDR3 is 14 residues long. The CDR3 loop is CASTRRTGINEQFF. The DNA of the CDR3 is TGTGCCAGCACAAGGCGGACAGGGATCAATGAGCAGTTCTTC.